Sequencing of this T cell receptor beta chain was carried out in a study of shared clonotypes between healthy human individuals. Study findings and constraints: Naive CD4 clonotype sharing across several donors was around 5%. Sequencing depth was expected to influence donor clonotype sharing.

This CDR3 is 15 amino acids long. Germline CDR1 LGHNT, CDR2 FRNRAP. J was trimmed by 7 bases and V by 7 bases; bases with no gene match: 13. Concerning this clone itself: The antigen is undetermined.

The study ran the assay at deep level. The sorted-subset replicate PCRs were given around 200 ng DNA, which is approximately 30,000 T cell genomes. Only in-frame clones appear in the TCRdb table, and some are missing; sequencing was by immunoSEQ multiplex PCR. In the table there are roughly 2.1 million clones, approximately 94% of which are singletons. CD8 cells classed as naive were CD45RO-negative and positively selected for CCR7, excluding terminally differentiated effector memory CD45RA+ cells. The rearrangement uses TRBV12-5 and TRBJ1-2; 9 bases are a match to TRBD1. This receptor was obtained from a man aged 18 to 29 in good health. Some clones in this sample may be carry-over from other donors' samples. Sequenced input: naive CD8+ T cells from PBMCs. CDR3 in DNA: TGTGCTAGTGCCCTTGAACAGGGGGCGGCTTTTGGCTACACCTTC. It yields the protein CASALEQGAAFGYTF. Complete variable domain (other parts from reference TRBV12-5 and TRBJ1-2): DARVTQTPRHKVTEMGQEVTMRCQPILGHNTVFWYRQTMMQGLELLAYFRNRAPLDDSGMPKDRFSAEMPDATLATLKIQPSEPRDSAVYFCASALEQGAAFGYTFGSGTRLTVV.